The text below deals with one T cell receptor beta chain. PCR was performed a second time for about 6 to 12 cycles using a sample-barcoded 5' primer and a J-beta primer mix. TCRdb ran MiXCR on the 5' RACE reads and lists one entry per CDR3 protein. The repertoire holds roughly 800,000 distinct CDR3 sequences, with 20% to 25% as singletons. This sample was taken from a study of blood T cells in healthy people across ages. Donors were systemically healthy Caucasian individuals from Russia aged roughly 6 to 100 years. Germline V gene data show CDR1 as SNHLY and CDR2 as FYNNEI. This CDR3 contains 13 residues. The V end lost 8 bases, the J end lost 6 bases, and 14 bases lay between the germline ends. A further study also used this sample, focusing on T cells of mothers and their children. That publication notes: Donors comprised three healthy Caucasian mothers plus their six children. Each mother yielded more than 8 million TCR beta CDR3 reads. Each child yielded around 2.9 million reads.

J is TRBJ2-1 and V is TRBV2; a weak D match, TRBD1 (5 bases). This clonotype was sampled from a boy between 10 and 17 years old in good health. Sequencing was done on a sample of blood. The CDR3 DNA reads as TGTGCCAGCGGATCCAGGGCTCCCAATGAGCAGTTCTTC. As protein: CASGSRAPNEQFF.